This TCR beta chain was captured in a study of spatial heterogeneity in lung cancer. Background on the study: Untreated early-stage non-small cell lung cancer patients, roughly 72 in total, were the donors. Sequencing covered available follow-up PBMC samples collected a median of about two years after resection.

Stated time point: blood at routine non-recurrence follow-up after resection. Sequencing was performed on whole RNA extracted from tumor and nontumor lung tissue, or from frozen PBMC, and the material was left unsorted. Trimming took off 0 bases at V and 8 bases at J, with 14 bases between the two ends. The CDR3 spans 14 residues. Germline V gives CDR1 SGHDT, CDR2 YYEEEE. Every TCR cDNA molecule bore a unique molecular identifier. TCRdb ran MiXCR on the 5' RACE reads and lists one entry per CDR3 protein. The sample contains 25,000 or so distinct CDR3 sequences, roughly 5% of which appear only once. The V call is TRBV5-6, the J call TRBJ1-1; D unclear. This clonotype was sampled from a female donor with early-stage non-small cell lung cancer. Specimen: PBMCs, collected at follow-up. The CDR3 bases are TGTGCCAGCAGCTTGGGAAACGCCCAACGGGAAGCTTTCTTT. Protein: CASSLGNAQREAFF.